This T cell receptor (beta chain) is from a study of blood T cells in healthy people across ages. The wider study: Template switching picked up about one barcoded beta molecule for each two T cells.

This clonotype was seen more than once but under ten times. Its matching antigen is unknown. For the second PCR, which ran for 7 to 11 cycles, a sample-barcoded 5' primer and a J-beta primer mix were used. TCRdb reprocessed the 5' RACE reads via MiXCR and lists one record per CDR3 protein. Among 1.5 million to 1.8 million distinct CDR3 sequences listed, about 45% were seen once. Study results and caveats: Any changes in expanded clonotypes were possibly confounded, as donor CMV status remained unknown. When set beside aged donors, long-lived donors presented more naive CD4+ cells and higher diversity.

CDR1 and CDR2 (germline): MNHEY, SMNVEV (reference sequence). The CDR3 extends over 15 amino acids. J was trimmed by 0 bases and V by 8 bases; bases with no gene match: 6. The sample consisted of blood. This rearrangement joins TRBV27 to TRBJ2-1; TRBD2 matches 8 bases. The TCR originated in a woman aged 18 to 35 in good health. CDR3 in DNA: TGTGCCAGCTTATCCGGGACTAGCTCCTACAATGAGCAGTTCTTC. Translating it yields CASLSGTSSYNEQFF.